The following is a TCR beta chain sequence with its context. TCRdb's table, derived via immunoSEQ multiplex PCR, lists solely in-frame clones and lacks some. The sample contains some 180,000 clones, 65% to 85% of which appear only once. The data derive from a study of blood T cell repertoires in COVID-19. Study members were between roughly 18 and 100 years old and lived in approximately 25 US regions. A case of COVID-19 had been met by exposed participants within 2 weeks before study entry. The CDR3 sequence is 14 residues long. The V end lost 5 bases, the J end lost 10 bases, and 17 bases lay between the germline ends. The germline V gene has CDR1 MNHEY and CDR2 SVGAGI.

This sequence was found in a woman aged 30 to 39 who had been exposed to COVID-19. Sample: PBMCs or T cells enriched from blood (not recorded which). J is TRBJ1-4 and V is TRBV6-5, with unresolved D. CDR3 amino acids: CASSTRERHRKLFF. The CDR3 nucleotides are TGTGCCAGCAGTACCCGGGAGAGGCACAGAAAACTGTTTTTT.